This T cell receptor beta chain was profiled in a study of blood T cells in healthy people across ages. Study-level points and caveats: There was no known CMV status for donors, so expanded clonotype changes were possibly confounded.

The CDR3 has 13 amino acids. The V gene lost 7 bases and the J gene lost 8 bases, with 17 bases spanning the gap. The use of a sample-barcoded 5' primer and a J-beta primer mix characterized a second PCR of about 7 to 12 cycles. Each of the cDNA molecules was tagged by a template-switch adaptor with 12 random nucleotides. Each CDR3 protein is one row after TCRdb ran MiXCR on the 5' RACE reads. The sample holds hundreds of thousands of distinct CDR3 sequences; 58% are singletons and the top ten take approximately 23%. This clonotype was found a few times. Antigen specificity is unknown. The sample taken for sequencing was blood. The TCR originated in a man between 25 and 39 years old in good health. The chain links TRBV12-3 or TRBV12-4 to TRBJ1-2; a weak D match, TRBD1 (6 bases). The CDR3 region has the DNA TGTGCCAGCACCCCGACAGGAGGGGCCGGCTACACCTTC. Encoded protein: CASTPTGGAGYTF.